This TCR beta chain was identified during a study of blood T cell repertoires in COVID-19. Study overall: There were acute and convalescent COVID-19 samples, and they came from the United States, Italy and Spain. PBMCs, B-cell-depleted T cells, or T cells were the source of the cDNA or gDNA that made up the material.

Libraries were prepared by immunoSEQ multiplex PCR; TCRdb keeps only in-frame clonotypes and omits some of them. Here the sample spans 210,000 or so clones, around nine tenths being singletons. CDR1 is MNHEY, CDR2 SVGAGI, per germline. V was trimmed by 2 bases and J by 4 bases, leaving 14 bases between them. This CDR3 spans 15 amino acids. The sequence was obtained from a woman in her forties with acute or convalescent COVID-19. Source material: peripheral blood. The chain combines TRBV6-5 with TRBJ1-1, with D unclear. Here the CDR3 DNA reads TGTGCCAGCAGTTACGCCCGGGAATTGGGCACTGAAGCTTTCTTT. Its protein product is CASSYARELGTEAFF.